Listed below are T cell receptor beta chains from one sample, sequenced in a study of response to subunit inactivated influenza vaccine. One entry per CDR3 protein, called by TCRdb with MiXCR from the RT-PCR reads. The sample carries almost 250,000 distinct CDR3 sequences, 12% recorded once. The sample was non-naive T cells sorted from PBMCs, taken 14 to 15 days before vaccination. These receptors were collected from a man between 45 and 60 years old who received an inactivated influenza vaccine. CDR3s include the opening cysteine and the closing phenylalanine or tryptophan. The D gene is left open where the match is weak. Clone sizes are given selectively: once, few, many, or a class where the clone is expanded.

size	D	V	J	CDR3	DNA
few	-	TRBV7-3	TRBJ2-3	CASSRGGPDTQYF	TGTGCCAGCAGCCGCGGAGGGCCAGATACGCAGTATTTT
few	-	TRBV15	TRBJ2-3	CATSRTGSTDTQYF	TGTGCCACCAGCAGGACAGGAAGCACAGATACGCAGTATTTT
-	-	TRBV2	TRBJ1-1	CASRGGRGNTEAFF	TGTGCCAGCAGGGGGGGAAGAGGGAACACTGAAGCTTTCTTT
few	TRBD1	TRBV7-8	TRBJ2-2	CASSLIGGSGTGELFF	TGTGCCAGCAGCCTCATAGGGGGCTCGGGCACCGGGGAGCTGTTTTTT
-	TRBD1	TRBV30	TRBJ1-1	CAWSRGDRVTNTEAFF	TGTGCCTGGAGTAGGGGGGACAGGGTTACGAACACTGAAGCTTTCTTT
-	TRBD1	TRBV20-1	TRBJ1-6	CSAREGQYNSPLHF	TGCAGTGCTAGAGAGGGACAGTATAATTCACCCCTCCACTTT
-	-	TRBV20-1	TRBJ1-2	CSASDYVNYGYTF	TGCAGTGCTAGTGACTACGTTAACTATGGCTACACCTTC
-	TRBD1	TRBV6-1	TRBJ1-2	CASSNDRGAMVGGYTF	TGTGCCAGCAGCAACGACAGGGGGGCGATGGTTGGCGGCTACACCTTC
few	-	TRBV12-3/TRBV12-4	TRBJ2-2	CASSLGPGGELFF	TGTGCCAGCAGTCTCGGGCCCGGCGGGGAGCTGTTTTTT
-	TRBD2	TRBV20-1	TRBJ2-5	CSALTSGRGEGGETQYF	TGCAGTGCTCTCACTAGCGGGAGAGGAGAAGGAGGGGAGACCCAGTACTTC
few	-	TRBV28	TRBJ2-5	CASSSSEQETQYF	TGTGCCAGCAGTTCCAGCGAGCAAGAGACCCAGTACTTC
many	-	TRBV30	TRBJ2-7	CAWSKGGGSYEQYF	TGTGCCTGGTCAAAGGGAGGGGGCTCCTACGAGCAGTACTTC
-	-	TRBV6-5	TRBJ1-1	CASSSTGTNTEAFF	TGTGCCAGCAGTTCCACCGGCACGAACACTGAAGCTTTCTTT
many	-	TRBV4-3	TRBJ2-1	CASSQGQSSYNEQFF	TGCGCCAGCAGCCAAGGCCAGAGCTCCTACAATGAGCAGTTCTTC
few	TRBD1	TRBV28	TRBJ2-6	CASSFGRGSYSSGANVLTF	TGTGCCAGCAGTTTCGGCAGGGGGTCCTACAGCTCTGGGGCCAACGTCCTGACTTTC
-	-	TRBV15	TRBJ2-5	CATSVGIGGQETQYF	TGTGCCACCTCGGTAGGGATAGGCGGGCAAGAGACCCAGTACTTC
-	-	TRBV28	TRBJ2-5	CASSLLRGDRETQYF	TGTGCCAGCAGTTTATTGCGGGGAGATCGAGAGACCCAGTACTTC
-	TRBD1	TRBV5-6	TRBJ2-1	CASSLGGTGRNEQFF	TGTGCCAGCAGCTTGGGTGGGACAGGGAGGAATGAGCAGTTCTTC
-	-	TRBV14	TRBJ2-1	CASSQGGIAAYNEQFF	TGTGCCAGCAGCCAAGGTGGTATAGCGGCCTACAATGAGCAGTTCTTC
-	TRBD1	TRBV5-1	TRBJ1-2	CASSLTGQDYGYTF	TGCGCCAGCAGCTTGACAGGACAGGACTATGGCTACACCTTC
few	-	TRBV5-1	TRBJ1-1	CASTPGDTFGTEAFF	TGCGCCAGCACACCCGGGGACACTTTCGGCACTGAAGCTTTCTTT
-	TRBD2	TRBV12-3/TRBV12-4	TRBJ2-2	CASSLRTRFGTGELFF	TGTGCCAGCAGTCTCCGGACTAGATTTGGCACCGGGGAGCTGTTTTTT
-	-	TRBV3-1	TRBJ2-4	CASSQEGRGGLTKNIQYF	TGTGCCAGCAGCCAAGAGGGGCGGGGAGGCTTAACCAAAAACATTCAGTACTTC
-	TRBD2	TRBV6-4	TRBJ2-1	CASSDSAGGQSEQFF	TGTGCCAGCAGTGACTCGGCGGGGGGGCAGAGTGAGCAGTTCTTC
many	-	TRBV10-2	TRBJ1-3	CASGTGAVAPRGNTIYF	TGCGCCAGCGGGACGGGGGCAGTTGCTCCTCGTGGAAACACCATATATTTT
many	-	TRBV7-2	TRBJ2-1	CASSLAAGEQFF	TGTGCCAGCAGCTTAGCAGCGGGCGAGCAGTTCTTC
few	-	TRBV7-2	TRBJ2-7	CASSLIHREQYF	TGTGCCAGCAGCCTAATTCACCGCGAGCAGTACTTC
-	-	TRBV2	TRBJ2-2	CATDTGMNTGELFF	TGTGCCACTGACACAGGGATGAATACCGGGGAGCTGTTTTTT
many	-	TRBV9	TRBJ1-2	CASSVGGDSNYGYTF	TGTGCCAGCAGCGTGGGGGGAGATTCTAACTATGGCTACACCTTC
few	-	TRBV20-1	TRBJ1-1	CSAFNPRGSNEAFF	TGCAGTGCTTTTAACCCCAGGGGAAGCAATGAAGCTTTCTTT
many	-	TRBV5-1	TRBJ1-1	CASSSYKGGSTEAFF	TGCGCCAGCAGCTCCTACAAGGGCGGGAGCACTGAAGCTTTCTTT
-	TRBD2	TRBV5-1	TRBJ2-1	CASSPDGEGFF	TGCGCCAGCAGCCCAGATGGGGAGGGGTTCTTC
-	-	TRBV4-2	TRBJ2-1	CASSQRGAGERVGNEQFF	TGTGCCAGCAGCCAGAGGGGCGCGGGCGAAAGGGTTGGGAATGAGCAGTTCTTC
-	TRBD2	TRBV27	TRBJ2-3	CASSNLAGEGGPTDTQYF	TGTGCCAGCAGCAACCTAGCGGGAGAAGGTGGACCCACAGATACGCAGTATTTT
few	-	TRBV29-1	TRBJ1-2	CSGGETNYGYTF	TGCAGCGGGGGAGAGACTAACTATGGCTACACCTTC
many	TRBD1	TRBV10-3	TRBJ1-1	CAISDSKGQRNTEAFF	TGTGCCATCAGTGACTCTAAGGGACAGAGGAACACTGAAGCTTTCTTT
-	-	TRBV11-1	TRBJ2-7	CASSLAWAGYEQYF	TGTGCCAGCAGCTTAGCGTGGGCAGGATACGAGCAGTACTTC
-	-	TRBV7-2	TRBJ2-1	CASSLVGASEDEQFF	TGTGCCAGCAGCTTAGTTGGGGCTAGCGAGGATGAGCAGTTCTTC
many	-	TRBV28	TRBJ2-1	CASSFPPIHSLEQFF	TGTGCCAGCAGTTTCCCCCCTATACATTCGCTTGAGCAGTTCTTC
many	TRBD2	TRBV9	TRBJ2-3	CASSVEGLAGRRNTQYF	TGTGCCAGCAGCGTAGAGGGGCTAGCGGGGAGAAGGAATACGCAGTATTTT
-	-	TRBV12-3/TRBV12-4	TRBJ2-2	CASSLVYVTGELFF	TGTGCCAGCAGTTTAGTTTACGTGACCGGGGAGCTGTTTTTT
-	TRBD1	TRBV20-1	TRBJ1-2	CSARDQRGRGRGYGYTF	TGCAGTGCTAGAGATCAGAGGGGGCGCGGCCGGGGCTATGGCTACACCTTC
many	TRBD1	TRBV5-1	TRBJ2-1	CASSLGRGLYNEQFF	TGCGCCAGCAGCTTGGGCAGGGGGCTATACAATGAGCAGTTCTTC
few	TRBD1	TRBV9	TRBJ2-1	CASSATGSYNEQFF	TGTGCCAGCAGCGCGACAGGGTCCTACAATGAGCAGTTCTTC
few	-	TRBV6-1	TRBJ1-1	CASIGYTSEAFF	TGTGCCAGCATCGGTTACACTTCTGAAGCTTTCTTT
-	TRBD2	TRBV4-3	TRBJ2-3	CASSQDGTSGRHVTQYF	TGCGCCAGCAGCCAAGATGGGACTAGCGGGAGACACGTTACGCAGTATTTT
few	TRBD1	TRBV19	TRBJ2-7	CASSLRTGEAYEQYF	TGTGCCAGTAGTCTGAGGACAGGGGAGGCCTACGAGCAGTACTTC
many	TRBD1	TRBV5-1	TRBJ2-7	CASSRHAGLDRVYEQYF	TGCGCCAGCAGCCGGCACGCGGGATTGGACAGGGTCTACGAGCAGTACTTC
many	-	TRBV4-3	TRBJ1-1	CASSHTRNTEAFF	TGCGCCAGCAGCCACACCAGGAACACTGAAGCTTTCTTT
-	TRBD1	TRBV5-4	TRBJ2-2	CASSFGTANTGELFF	TGTGCCAGCAGCTTCGGGACAGCGAACACCGGGGAGCTGTTTTTT
-	-	TRBV20-1	TRBJ2-5	CSARDGQQETQYF	TGCAGTGCTAGAGACGGACAGCAAGAGACCCAGTACTTC
many	TRBD1	TRBV4-2	TRBJ1-5	CASSQRTGGNQPQHF	TGTGCCAGCAGCCAAAGGACAGGGGGCAATCAGCCCCAGCATTTT
-	-	TRBV20-1	TRBJ1-6	CSAGGRRDSPLHF	TGCAGTGCGGGGGGACGAAGGGATTCACCCCTCCACTTT
-	TRBD1	TRBV4-3	TRBJ2-3	CASSQDPGQWGDTQYF	TGCGCCAGCAGCCAAGACCCGGGACAGTGGGGTGATACGCAGTATTTT
many	-	TRBV12-3/TRBV12-4	TRBJ1-5	CASSLGTQPQHF	TGTGCCAGCAGCCTTGGCACCCAGCCCCAGCATTTT
-	-	TRBV12-3/TRBV12-4	TRBJ2-1	CASSRDHATQFF	TGTGCCAGCAGCCGCGACCACGCGACACAGTTCTTC